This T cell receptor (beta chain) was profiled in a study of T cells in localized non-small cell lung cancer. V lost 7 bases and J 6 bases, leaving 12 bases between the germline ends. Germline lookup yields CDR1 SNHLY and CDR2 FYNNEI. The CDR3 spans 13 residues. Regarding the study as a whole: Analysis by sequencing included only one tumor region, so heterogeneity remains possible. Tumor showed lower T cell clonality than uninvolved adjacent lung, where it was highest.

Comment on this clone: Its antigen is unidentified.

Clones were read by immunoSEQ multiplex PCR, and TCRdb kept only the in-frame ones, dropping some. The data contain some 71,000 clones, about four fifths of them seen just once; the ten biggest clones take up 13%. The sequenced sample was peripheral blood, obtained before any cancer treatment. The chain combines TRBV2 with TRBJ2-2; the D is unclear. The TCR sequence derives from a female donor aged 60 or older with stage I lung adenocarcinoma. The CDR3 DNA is TGTGCCAGCAAAGAAGTTAGGGCCGGGGAGCTGTTTTTT. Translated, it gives CASKEVRAGELFF.